These T cell receptor beta chains were read from a single sample in a study of T cell repertoires in cytomegalovirus infection. TCRdb re-called the reads with MiXCR, one entry per CDR3 protein. This table holds about 530,000 distinct CDR3 sequences, about 25% found once. Sample: PBMCs. The source of these receptors is a human donor in good health (CMV status not recorded). Some clones in this sample may be carry-over from other donors' samples. Each CDR3 is given with its conserved first and last residue. A D gene is named only where the DNA matches it firmly. Clone size is not always given. Where it is, it says once, few, many or a class for expanded clones.

j_call: TRBJ2-1; v_call: TRBV15; clone_size: NA; d_call: NA; cdr3_nt: TGTGCCACCAGCAGAGATGAGAGCTCCTACAATGAGCAGTTCTTC; cdr3_aa: CATSRDESSYNEQFF
j_call: TRBJ1-2; v_call: TRBV20-1; clone_size: few; d_call: NA; cdr3_nt: TGCAGTGCCCGTTATCTGAATGGCTACACCTTC; cdr3_aa: CSARYLNGYTF
j_call: TRBJ2-3; v_call: TRBV6-2/TRBV6-3; clone_size: once; d_call: NA; cdr3_nt: TGTGCCAGCAGGGTAGTCCCCACCTCTGAAGATACGCAGTATTTT; cdr3_aa: CASRVVPTSEDTQYF
j_call: TRBJ2-3; v_call: TRBV12-3/TRBV12-4; clone_size: few; d_call: NA; cdr3_nt: TGTGCCAGCAGGGGTATCACAGATACGCAGTATTTT; cdr3_aa: CASRGITDTQYF
j_call: TRBJ2-1; v_call: TRBV28; clone_size: few; d_call: NA; cdr3_nt: TGTGCCAGCATTGGGGCGGCTGCTTCCTACAATGAGCAGTTCTTC; cdr3_aa: CASIGAAASYNEQFF
j_call: TRBJ2-3; v_call: TRBV11-3; clone_size: NA; d_call: NA; cdr3_nt: TGTGCCAGCAGCTTAATCCGGGCAGATACGCAGTATTTT; cdr3_aa: CASSLIRADTQYF
j_call: TRBJ2-3; v_call: TRBV27; clone_size: NA; d_call: TRBD2; cdr3_nt: TGTGCCAGCAGCCAGACTAGCGGGGAATCCGGGGGGACGCAGTATTTT; cdr3_aa: CASSQTSGESGGTQYF
j_call: TRBJ1-5; v_call: TRBV28; clone_size: NA; d_call: NA; cdr3_nt: TGTGCCAGAGGTGCGGGTCAGCCCCAGCATTTT; cdr3_aa: CARGAGQPQHF
j_call: TRBJ1-5; v_call: TRBV4-1; clone_size: NA; d_call: NA; cdr3_nt: TGCGCCAGCGGCCAAGCGAACAGCGGAAGCCAGCCCCAGCATTTT; cdr3_aa: CASGQANSGSQPQHF
j_call: TRBJ2-3; v_call: TRBV7-9; clone_size: many; d_call: TRBD1; cdr3_nt: TGTGCCAGCAGCCAGAGAAACGGGACAGGGGTTCGCACAGATACGCAGTATTTT; cdr3_aa: CASSQRNGTGVRTDTQYF
j_call: TRBJ2-5; v_call: TRBV7-2; clone_size: many; d_call: TRBD1; cdr3_nt: TGTGCCAGCAGGAAGGACAGGGGTGGAGAGACCCAGTACTTC; cdr3_aa: CASRKDRGGETQYF
j_call: TRBJ1-3; v_call: TRBV7-2; clone_size: many; d_call: NA; cdr3_nt: TGTGCCAGCAGCTTGACTCAGGGGAGTGGAAACACCATATATTTT; cdr3_aa: CASSLTQGSGNTIYF
j_call: TRBJ1-1; v_call: TRBV4-1; clone_size: NA; d_call: TRBD1; cdr3_nt: TGCGCCAGCAGCCAAGAGGCGACAGGGCGGGTCACTGAAGCTTTCTTT; cdr3_aa: CASSQEATGRVTEAFF
j_call: TRBJ2-3; v_call: TRBV29-1; clone_size: NA; d_call: NA; cdr3_nt: TGCAGCGTTCCCCAATCCGGGACTACAGATACGCAGTATTTT; cdr3_aa: CSVPQSGTTDTQYF
j_call: TRBJ1-5; v_call: TRBV12-3/TRBV12-4; clone_size: NA; d_call: NA; cdr3_nt: TGTGCCAGCAGTTGGGTACGCGACAATATCGGTCAGCCCCAGCATTTT; cdr3_aa: CASSWVRDNIGQPQHF
j_call: TRBJ1-4; v_call: TRBV27; clone_size: NA; d_call: TRBD1; cdr3_nt: TGTGCCAGCAGTCCCCGGGGCAGGGGGGAAAAACTGTTTTTT; cdr3_aa: CASSPRGRGEKLFF
j_call: TRBJ1-3; v_call: TRBV11-3; clone_size: NA; d_call: TRBD1; cdr3_nt: TGTGCCAGCAGCCTCCGGACAGGGACAAATCCCGGAAACACCATATATTTT; cdr3_aa: CASSLRTGTNPGNTIYF
j_call: TRBJ2-5; v_call: TRBV7-2; clone_size: many; d_call: NA; cdr3_nt: TGTGCCAGCAGCTTAATTGGGGACGGGGAGACCCAGTACTTC; cdr3_aa: CASSLIGDGETQYF
j_call: TRBJ2-5; v_call: TRBV7-2; clone_size: many; d_call: TRBD1; cdr3_nt: TGTGCCAGCAGCTTAGACAGGGGGCGAGAGACCCAGTACTTC; cdr3_aa: CASSLDRGRETQYF
j_call: TRBJ1-1; v_call: TRBV5-6; clone_size: once; d_call: NA; cdr3_nt: TGTGCCAGCAGCTCCTCGGCCAGGGAAGCTTTCTTT; cdr3_aa: CASSSSAREAFF
j_call: TRBJ2-7; v_call: TRBV7-2; clone_size: few; d_call: NA; cdr3_nt: TGTGCCAGCAGCTTAGAGAGGGAGGGGGCCCTGAGCTTC; cdr3_aa: CASSLEREGALSF
j_call: TRBJ1-1; v_call: TRBV20-1; clone_size: NA; d_call: NA; cdr3_nt: TGCAGTGCTCCTCTACCGGGAAACACTGAAGCTTTCTTT; cdr3_aa: CSAPLPGNTEAFF
j_call: TRBJ2-5; v_call: TRBV5-6; clone_size: few; d_call: NA; cdr3_nt: TGTGCCAGCAGCTCCAGACACTACCAAGAGACCCAGTACTTC; cdr3_aa: CASSSRHYQETQYF
j_call: TRBJ2-1; v_call: TRBV20-1; clone_size: many; d_call: NA; cdr3_nt: TGCAGTGCTGACGGCTCCTACAATGAGCAGTTCTTC; cdr3_aa: CSADGSYNEQFF
j_call: TRBJ2-1; v_call: TRBV19; clone_size: few; d_call: NA; cdr3_nt: TGTGCCAGTACCGACAGATTATACAATGAGCAGTTCTTC; cdr3_aa: CASTDRLYNEQFF
j_call: TRBJ2-1; v_call: TRBV7-6; clone_size: NA; d_call: NA; cdr3_nt: TGTGCCAGCAGCTCCCAATCACAGAACAATGAGCAGTTCTTC; cdr3_aa: CASSSQSQNNEQFF
j_call: TRBJ2-6; v_call: TRBV4-1; clone_size: few; d_call: NA; cdr3_nt: TGCGCCAGCAGCCAAGAACAGTCAGGGACCTTGGCAGGGGCCAACGTCCTGACTTTC; cdr3_aa: CASSQEQSGTLAGANVLTF
j_call: TRBJ2-7; v_call: TRBV7-8; clone_size: many; d_call: TRBD2; cdr3_nt: TGTGCCAGCAGCTTACGAGCGGGAGGTACCTCCTACGAGCAGTACTTC; cdr3_aa: CASSLRAGGTSYEQYF
j_call: TRBJ2-6; v_call: TRBV7-2; clone_size: few; d_call: NA; cdr3_nt: TGTGCCAGCAGCTCAACGGGGACATCCGGGGCCAACGTCCTGACTTTC; cdr3_aa: CASSSTGTSGANVLTF
j_call: TRBJ2-5; v_call: TRBV2; clone_size: NA; d_call: NA; cdr3_nt: TGTGCCAGCAGGGACGCACAAGAGACCCAGTACTTC; cdr3_aa: CASRDAQETQYF
j_call: TRBJ1-1; v_call: TRBV4-1; clone_size: NA; d_call: NA; cdr3_nt: TGCGCCAGCAGCCGCGTAGGGCTGAACACTGAAGCTTTCTTT; cdr3_aa: CASSRVGLNTEAFF
j_call: TRBJ1-4; v_call: TRBV7-9; clone_size: NA; d_call: NA; cdr3_nt: TGTGCCAGCAGCTCATCCAGGGGAGGTGCGGGGGAAAAACTGTTTTTT; cdr3_aa: CASSSSRGGAGEKLFF
j_call: TRBJ1-3; v_call: TRBV7-2; clone_size: many; d_call: NA; cdr3_nt: TGTGCCAGCAGCTTAGCTTTGAATTACCCTGGAAACACCATATATTTT; cdr3_aa: CASSLALNYPGNTIYF
j_call: TRBJ1-1; v_call: TRBV6-5; clone_size: many; d_call: TRBD1; cdr3_nt: TGTGCCAGCAGGGGGACAGGGGTGAACACTGAAGCTTTCTTT; cdr3_aa: CASRGTGVNTEAFF
j_call: TRBJ1-2; v_call: TRBV24-1; clone_size: NA; d_call: TRBD1; cdr3_nt: TGTGCCGAACGGGGGTCCCGGGACAGCCTCAATGGCTACACCTTC; cdr3_aa: CAERGSRDSLNGYTF
j_call: TRBJ2-3; v_call: TRBV2; clone_size: NA; d_call: TRBD2; cdr3_nt: TGTGCCAGCAGCGAGGAAGCGGGAGCTGTAGATACGCAGTATTTT; cdr3_aa: CASSEEAGAVDTQYF
j_call: TRBJ1-6; v_call: TRBV4-3; clone_size: NA; d_call: NA; cdr3_nt: TGCGCCAGCAGCCAAGTTCGACAGGCGAATTCACCCCTCCACTTT; cdr3_aa: CASSQVRQANSPLHF
j_call: TRBJ1-1; v_call: TRBV7-2; clone_size: few; d_call: NA; cdr3_nt: TGTGCCAGCAGCTTAGCCCCCTCGGCGGGTTCCGCTTTCTTT; cdr3_aa: CASSLAPSAGSAFF
j_call: TRBJ2-7; v_call: TRBV28; clone_size: few; d_call: NA; cdr3_nt: TGTGCCAGCAGTTTAGCGGGCAGGAACTACGAGCAGTACTTC; cdr3_aa: CASSLAGRNYEQYF
j_call: TRBJ2-5; v_call: TRBV6-5; clone_size: few; d_call: TRBD2; cdr3_nt: TGTGCCAGCAGTTCACAGACTAGCGGGGGCCAAGAGACCCAGTACTTC; cdr3_aa: CASSSQTSGGQETQYF
j_call: TRBJ2-7; v_call: TRBV20-1; clone_size: once; d_call: NA; cdr3_nt: TGCAGTGCTCCCGTGGGGGGGGCGCGGGGCGAGCAGTACTTC; cdr3_aa: CSAPVGGARGEQYF
j_call: TRBJ2-7; v_call: TRBV12-3/TRBV12-4; clone_size: many; d_call: TRBD1; cdr3_nt: TGTGCCAGCAGCTTTACAGGGGGCTCTAACGAGCAGTACTTC; cdr3_aa: CASSFTGGSNEQYF
j_call: TRBJ2-1; v_call: TRBV7-2; clone_size: many; d_call: NA; cdr3_nt: TGTGCCAGCAGCCCCCGGGGGCGGGAGACCTCCTACAATGAGCAGTTCTTC; cdr3_aa: CASSPRGRETSYNEQFF
j_call: TRBJ1-2; v_call: TRBV7-2; clone_size: many; d_call: TRBD1; cdr3_nt: TGTGCCAGCAGCTTAGGACAGGGGGCGAACTATGGCTACACCTTC; cdr3_aa: CASSLGQGANYGYTF
j_call: TRBJ2-5; v_call: TRBV19; clone_size: NA; d_call: TRBD2; cdr3_nt: TGTGCCAGTAGCCCAGCTAGCGGGAAGGTAGAGACCCAGTACTTC; cdr3_aa: CASSPASGKVETQYF
j_call: TRBJ2-3; v_call: TRBV29-1; clone_size: NA; d_call: TRBD1; cdr3_nt: TGCAGCGCTCGGACAGGGGGGGTTGCAGATACGCAGTATTTT; cdr3_aa: CSARTGGVADTQYF
j_call: TRBJ1-5; v_call: TRBV12-5; clone_size: NA; d_call: NA; cdr3_nt: TGTGCTAGTTCTTGGTCGAATCAGCCCCAGCATTTT; cdr3_aa: CASSWSNQPQHF
j_call: TRBJ1-1; v_call: TRBV9; clone_size: once; d_call: NA; cdr3_nt: TGTGCCAGCAGCGTAGGCTTTATGGGGAACACTGAAGCTTCCTTT; cdr3_aa: CASSVGFMGNTEASF
j_call: TRBJ2-4; v_call: TRBV2; clone_size: NA; d_call: TRBD2; cdr3_nt: TGTGCCAGTGGGACTAGCGGACAAAACATTCAGTACTTC; cdr3_aa: CASGTSGQNIQYF
j_call: TRBJ2-1; v_call: TRBV24-1; clone_size: NA; d_call: TRBD2; cdr3_nt: TGTGCCACCGCGACCGGGACTAGCGGAACCAATGAGCAGTTCTTC; cdr3_aa: CATATGTSGTNEQFF
j_call: TRBJ2-3; v_call: TRBV7-2; clone_size: many; d_call: TRBD2; cdr3_nt: TGTGCCAGCAGCTTAGTACTAGCGGGAGGCCCAGATACGCAGTATTTT; cdr3_aa: CASSLVLAGGPDTQYF
j_call: TRBJ1-1; v_call: TRBV7-9; clone_size: NA; d_call: NA; cdr3_nt: TGTGCCAGCAGCCGAGAAGGGGGGTCGGCTGAAGCTTTCTTT; cdr3_aa: CASSREGGSAEAFF
j_call: TRBJ2-1; v_call: TRBV6-1; clone_size: NA; d_call: TRBD2; cdr3_nt: TGTGCCAGCAGTGGGACTAGCGGGACCTCCCAGTTCTTC; cdr3_aa: CASSGTSGTSQFF
j_call: TRBJ2-1; v_call: TRBV7-2; clone_size: many; d_call: TRBD2; cdr3_nt: TGTGCCAGCAGCTCAGCGGGAGGAGGTTACAATGAGCAGTTCTTC; cdr3_aa: CASSSAGGGYNEQFF
j_call: TRBJ2-1; v_call: TRBV2; clone_size: few; d_call: NA; cdr3_nt: TGTGCCAGCAGTGAAGCTTTAGATGAGCAGTTCTTC; cdr3_aa: CASSEALDEQFF
j_call: TRBJ1-4; v_call: TRBV20-1; clone_size: NA; d_call: TRBD1; cdr3_nt: TGCAGTGCTCGAGGGACAGAGAATGAAAAACTGTTTTTT; cdr3_aa: CSARGTENEKLFF
j_call: TRBJ2-2; v_call: TRBV7-8; clone_size: many; d_call: NA; cdr3_nt: TGTGCCAGCAGCTTGCGGGAGAACACCGGGGAGCTGTTTTTT; cdr3_aa: CASSLRENTGELFF